This is a list of T cell receptor beta chains from one sample in a study of follicular helper T cells after annual influenza vaccination. Some clones are missing from TCRdb's copy, which holds only in-frame ones; the method was immunoSEQ multiplex PCR. The data hold 10,000 or so clones, with roughly 77% observed a single time. The sample in question was CXCR5- memory CD4+ T cells sorted from blood, obtained on the day of influenza vaccination. The receptors were sampled from an adult who received the influenza vaccine. CDR3s include the opening cysteine and the closing phenylalanine or tryptophan. D genes are given only for firm matches. Clone sizes are given selectively: once, few, many, or a class where the clone is expanded.

CDR3aa: CASSDRGLNQPQHF
CDR3nt: TGTGCCAGCAGTGACAGGGGACTCAATCAGCCCCAGCATTTT
d_gene: TRBD1
j_gene: TRBJ1-5
v_gene: TRBV27
abundance: .

CDR3aa: CASSSGKAGANVLTF
CDR3nt: TGTGCCAGCAGTTCAGGGAAGGCTGGGGCCAACGTCCTGACTTTC
d_gene: .
j_gene: TRBJ2-6
v_gene: TRBV5-4
abundance: .

CDR3aa: CASSLRSNTGELFF
CDR3nt: TGTGCCAGCAGTTTAAGGTCTAACACCGGGGAGCTGTTTTTT
d_gene: .
j_gene: TRBJ2-2
v_gene: TRBV27
abundance: .

CDR3aa: CASSARQGLSYEQYF
CDR3nt: TGTGCCAGCAGTGCGAGACAGGGGCTATCCTACGAGCAGTACTTC
d_gene: TRBD1
j_gene: TRBJ2-7
v_gene: TRBV6-5
abundance: .

CDR3aa: CASSRTGGPHEQYF
CDR3nt: TGTGCCAGCAGCCGCACCGGGGGCCCCCACGAGCAGTACTTC
d_gene: .
j_gene: TRBJ2-7
v_gene: TRBV5-6
abundance: .

CDR3aa: CATSQRQGETQYF
CDR3nt: TGTGCCACCAGCCAGAGGCAGGGAGAGACCCAGTACTTC
d_gene: .
j_gene: TRBJ2-5
v_gene: TRBV15
abundance: .

CDR3aa: CSVDHYRKNQPQHF
CDR3nt: TGCAGCGTGGACCACTACCGGAAGAATCAGCCCCAGCATTTT
d_gene: .
j_gene: TRBJ1-5
v_gene: TRBV29-1
abundance: .

CDR3aa: CASNLQGARNQPQHF
CDR3nt: TGTGCCAGCAATTTACAGGGGGCAAGGAATCAGCCCCAGCATTTT
d_gene: TRBD1
j_gene: TRBJ1-5
v_gene: TRBV6-1
abundance: few

CDR3aa: CASSGGPREQFF
CDR3nt: TGTGCCAGCAGTGGAGGGCCGCGAGAGCAGTTCTTC
d_gene: .
j_gene: TRBJ2-1
v_gene: TRBV2
abundance: .

CDR3aa: CASRGQGYQPQHF
CDR3nt: TGTGCCAGTAGGGGACAGGGTTATCAGCCCCAGCATTTT
d_gene: TRBD1
j_gene: TRBJ1-5
v_gene: TRBV19
abundance: .

CDR3aa: CASSLADRVQNIQYF
CDR3nt: TGTGCCAGCAGTTTAGCCGATAGGGTCCAAAACATTCAGTACTTC
d_gene: .
j_gene: TRBJ2-4
v_gene: TRBV28
abundance: .

CDR3aa: CASSPAGNEKLFF
CDR3nt: TGTGCCAGTAGTCCCGCCGGTAATGAAAAACTGTTTTTT
d_gene: .
j_gene: TRBJ1-4
v_gene: TRBV19
abundance: few

CDR3aa: CASKEEGYEQYF
CDR3nt: TGTGCCAGCAAGGAGGAGGGCTACGAGCAGTACTTC
d_gene: .
j_gene: TRBJ2-7
v_gene: TRBV6-1
abundance: .

CDR3aa: CASSDGTGGRTEAFF
CDR3nt: TGTGCCAGCAGTGACGGGACAGGAGGGCGCACTGAAGCTTTCTTT
d_gene: TRBD1
j_gene: TRBJ1-1
v_gene: TRBV6-4
abundance: .

CDR3aa: CASSLVSGGIGNTIYF
CDR3nt: TGTGCCAGCAGCTTAGTATCAGGGGGCATTGGAAACACCATATATTTT
d_gene: TRBD1
j_gene: TRBJ1-3
v_gene: TRBV7-9
abundance: .

CDR3aa: CASHERPGSYNEQFF
CDR3nt: TGTGCCAGCCACGAGCGTCCGGGCTCCTACAATGAGCAGTTCTTC
d_gene: .
j_gene: TRBJ2-1
v_gene: TRBV27
abundance: .

CDR3aa: CASSAGGDTQYF
CDR3nt: TGTGCCAGCAGCGCAGGGGGAGATACGCAGTATTTT
d_gene: TRBD1
j_gene: TRBJ2-3
v_gene: TRBV5-6
abundance: .

CDR3aa: CASGLYGQGEYLSQAKNIQYF
CDR3nt: TGTGCTAGTGGTTTGTACGGACAGGGGGAATATTTGAGCCAAGCCAAAAACATTCAGTACTTC
d_gene: TRBD1
j_gene: TRBJ2-4
v_gene: TRBV12-5
abundance: .

CDR3aa: CASRGAGTNEKLFF
CDR3nt: TGTGCCAGCAGGGGGGCGGGAACTAATGAAAAACTGTTTTTT
d_gene: .
j_gene: TRBJ1-4
v_gene: TRBV28
abundance: .

CDR3aa: CASSLAMSGDLNEQFF
CDR3nt: TGTGCCAGCAGCTTAGCAATGAGTGGGGACCTCAATGAGCAGTTCTTC
d_gene: .
j_gene: TRBJ2-1
v_gene: TRBV7-9
abundance: few

CDR3aa: CASSDLGRGGGYTF
CDR3nt: TGTGCCAGCAGTGATTTAGGCAGGGGTGGTGGCTACACCTTC
d_gene: .
j_gene: TRBJ1-2
v_gene: TRBV6-1
abundance: .

CDR3aa: CASSEELAFYNEQFF
CDR3nt: TGTGCCAGCAGTGAAGAACTAGCGTTTTACAATGAGCAGTTCTTC
d_gene: TRBD2
j_gene: TRBJ2-1
v_gene: TRBV6-1
abundance: .

CDR3aa: CSVTGNYGYTF
CDR3nt: TGCAGCGTTACAGGGAACTATGGCTACACCTTC
d_gene: .
j_gene: TRBJ1-2
v_gene: TRBV29-1
abundance: .

CDR3aa: CASSQLGQDGYGYTF
CDR3nt: TGCGCCAGCAGCCAACTGGGACAGGACGGCTATGGCTACACCTTC
d_gene: TRBD1
j_gene: TRBJ1-2
v_gene: TRBV4-1
abundance: .

CDR3aa: CASSDGTGGYTF
CDR3nt: TGCGCCAGCAGTGACGGAACGGGGGGCTACACCTTC
d_gene: .
j_gene: TRBJ1-2
v_gene: TRBV10-2
abundance: .

CDR3aa: CASSPGQGDQPQHF
CDR3nt: TGTGCCAGCAGTCCCGGACAGGGTGATCAGCCCCAGCATTTT
d_gene: TRBD1
j_gene: TRBJ1-5
v_gene: TRBV6-4
abundance: .

CDR3aa: CASSTTGSETQYF
CDR3nt: TGTGCCAGCAGCACGACAGGGTCGGAGACCCAGTACTTC
d_gene: TRBD1
j_gene: TRBJ2-5
v_gene: TRBV6-6
abundance: .

CDR3aa: CASSRESGTLHF
CDR3nt: TGTGCCAGCAGCCGCGAATCGGGAACCCTCCACTTT
d_gene: .
j_gene: TRBJ1-6
v_gene: TRBV5-6
abundance: once

CDR3aa: CASSRQGGSYEQYF
CDR3nt: TGTGCCAGCAGTCGACAGGGGGGCTCCTACGAGCAGTACTTC
d_gene: TRBD1
j_gene: TRBJ2-7
v_gene: TRBV6-5
abundance: few

CDR3aa: CAISESRQETQYF
CDR3nt: TGTGCCATCAGTGAGTCGCGGCAAGAGACCCAGTACTTC
d_gene: .
j_gene: TRBJ2-5
v_gene: TRBV10-3
abundance: .

CDR3aa: CASSLGRQGAREQYF
CDR3nt: TGTGCCAGCAGCTTAGGTCGGCAGGGGGCAAGAGAGCAGTACTTC
d_gene: TRBD1
j_gene: TRBJ2-7
v_gene: TRBV7-2
abundance: few

CDR3aa: CASSAAGSTDTQYF
CDR3nt: TGTGCCAGTAGCGCGGCGGGGAGCACAGATACGCAGTATTTT
d_gene: .
j_gene: TRBJ2-3
v_gene: TRBV25-1
abundance: few

CDR3aa: CASSRTRTYEQYF
CDR3nt: TGTGCCAGCAGTAGGACTAGAACCTACGAGCAGTACTTC
d_gene: TRBD2
j_gene: TRBJ2-7
v_gene: TRBV27
abundance: .

CDR3aa: CASSYVAGDSPLHF
CDR3nt: TGTGCCAGCAGTTACGTGGCAGGGGATTCACCCCTCCACTTT
d_gene: .
j_gene: TRBJ1-6
v_gene: TRBV6-6
abundance: .

CDR3aa: CASSYGWGGTEAFF
CDR3nt: TGTGCCAGCAGTTACGGTTGGGGAGGCACTGAAGCTTTCTTT
d_gene: .
j_gene: TRBJ1-1
v_gene: TRBV6-5
abundance: .

CDR3aa: CASSISSGQMDSPLHF
CDR3nt: TGTGCCAGCAGTATCTCATCCGGACAGATGGATTCACCCCTCCACTTT
d_gene: .
j_gene: TRBJ1-6
v_gene: TRBV28
abundance: .

CDR3aa: CASSAQGTSPLHF
CDR3nt: TGTGCCAGCAGTGCACAGGGGACTTCACCCCTCCACTTT
d_gene: TRBD1
j_gene: TRBJ1-6
v_gene: TRBV2
abundance: few

CDR3aa: CASSIESSYEQYF
CDR3nt: TGTGCCAGTAGTATAGAATCGTCCTACGAGCAGTACTTC
d_gene: .
j_gene: TRBJ2-7
v_gene: TRBV19
abundance: .

CDR3aa: CASSDRTGWETQYF
CDR3nt: TGTGCCAGCAGTGACAGGACAGGGTGGGAGACCCAGTACTTC
d_gene: TRBD1
j_gene: TRBJ2-5
v_gene: TRBV2
abundance: .

CDR3aa: CASSTTGGNYGYTF
CDR3nt: TGCGCCAGCTCCACGACAGGGGGAAACTATGGCTACACCTTC
d_gene: TRBD1
j_gene: TRBJ1-2
v_gene: TRBV5-1
abundance: .

CDR3aa: CASSRSGNSIYTF
CDR3nt: TGTGCCAGCAGCCGGTCAGGAAACTCAATCTACACCTTC
d_gene: .
j_gene: TRBJ1-2
v_gene: TRBV14
abundance: .

CDR3aa: CASRSELAGANEQYF
CDR3nt: TGTGCCAGCAGATCTGAACTAGCGGGAGCTAACGAGCAGTACTTC
d_gene: TRBD2
j_gene: TRBJ2-7
v_gene: TRBV27
abundance: .

CDR3aa: CASSLEAGYNEQFF
CDR3nt: TGTGCCAGCAGCTTGGAAGCGGGATACAATGAGCAGTTCTTC
d_gene: TRBD2
j_gene: TRBJ2-1
v_gene: TRBV5-4
abundance: .

CDR3aa: CASSKQQGSNQPQHF
CDR3nt: TGTGCCAGCAGCAAACAACAGGGGAGCAATCAGCCCCAGCATTTT
d_gene: TRBD1
j_gene: TRBJ1-5
v_gene: TRBV5-5
abundance: .

CDR3aa: CASSFHRGRENIQYF
CDR3nt: TGTGCCAGCAGCTTTCACAGGGGAAGGGAAAACATTCAGTACTTC
d_gene: TRBD1
j_gene: TRBJ2-4
v_gene: TRBV7-9
abundance: .

CDR3aa: CASSAQPGNYEQYF
CDR3nt: TGTGCCAGCAGCGCTCAGCCAGGGAACTACGAGCAGTACTTC
d_gene: .
j_gene: TRBJ2-7
v_gene: TRBV7-2
abundance: few

CDR3aa: CASSETASTEAFF
CDR3nt: TGTGCCAGCAGTGAGACAGCTAGCACTGAAGCTTTCTTT
d_gene: .
j_gene: TRBJ1-1
v_gene: TRBV2
abundance: .

CDR3aa: CASSLGQPSYNSPLHF
CDR3nt: TGTGCCAGCAGCCTTGGACAGCCCTCCTATAATTCACCCCTCCACTTT
d_gene: .
j_gene: TRBJ1-6
v_gene: TRBV5-4
abundance: .

CDR3aa: CASSMRAGDMNTEAFF
CDR3nt: TGTGCCAGTAGTATGAGGGCAGGAGATATGAACACTGAAGCTTTCTTT
d_gene: .
j_gene: TRBJ1-1
v_gene: TRBV19
abundance: .